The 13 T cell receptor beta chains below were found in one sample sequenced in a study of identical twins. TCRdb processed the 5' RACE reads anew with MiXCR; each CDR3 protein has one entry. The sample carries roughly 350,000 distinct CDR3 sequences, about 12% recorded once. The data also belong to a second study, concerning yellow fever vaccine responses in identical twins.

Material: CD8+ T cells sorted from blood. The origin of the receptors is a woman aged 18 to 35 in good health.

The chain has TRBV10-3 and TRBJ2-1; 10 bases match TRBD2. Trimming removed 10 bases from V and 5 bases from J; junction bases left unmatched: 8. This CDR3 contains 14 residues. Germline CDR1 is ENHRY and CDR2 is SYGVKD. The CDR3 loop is CATQLAGMNNEQFF. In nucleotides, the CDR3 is TGTGCCACCCAACTAGCGGGGATGAACAATGAGCAGTTCTTC.

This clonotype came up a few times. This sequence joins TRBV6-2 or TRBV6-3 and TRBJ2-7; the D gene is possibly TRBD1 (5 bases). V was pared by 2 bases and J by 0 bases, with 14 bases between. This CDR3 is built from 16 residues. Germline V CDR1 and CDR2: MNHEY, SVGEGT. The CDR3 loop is CASSYGPRVRSYEQYF. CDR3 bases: TGTGCCAGCAGTTACGGCCCCAGGGTGCGCTCCTACGAGCAGTACTTC.

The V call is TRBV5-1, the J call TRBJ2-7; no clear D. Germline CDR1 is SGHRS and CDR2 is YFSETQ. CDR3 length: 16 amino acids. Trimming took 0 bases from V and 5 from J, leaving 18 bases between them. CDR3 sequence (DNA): TGCGCCAGCAGCTTGGCCCAGGATCCTAGGGAAAACGAGCAGTACTTC. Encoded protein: CASSLAQDPRENEQYF. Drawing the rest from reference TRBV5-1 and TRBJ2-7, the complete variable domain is KAGVTQTPRYLIKTRGQQVTLSCSPISGHRSVSWYQQTPGQGLQFLFEYFSETQRNKGNFPGRFSGRQFSNSRSEMNVSTLELGDSALYLCASSLAQDPRENEQYFGPGTRLTVT.

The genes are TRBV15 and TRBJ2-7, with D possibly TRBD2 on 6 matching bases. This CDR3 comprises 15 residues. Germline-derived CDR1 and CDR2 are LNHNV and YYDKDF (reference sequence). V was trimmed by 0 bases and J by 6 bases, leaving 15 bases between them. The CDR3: CATSRDRGSLGEQYF. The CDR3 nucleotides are TGTGCCACCAGCAGAGATCGGGGGAGTCTGGGCGAGCAGTACTTC.

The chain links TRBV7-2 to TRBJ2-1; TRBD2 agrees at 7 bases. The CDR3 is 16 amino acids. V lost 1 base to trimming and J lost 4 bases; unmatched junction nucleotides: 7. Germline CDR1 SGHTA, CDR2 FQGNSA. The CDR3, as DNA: TGTGCCAGCAGCTTAGTAGTGGCGGGAGCATACAATGAGCAGTTCTTC. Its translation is CASSLVVAGAYNEQFF.

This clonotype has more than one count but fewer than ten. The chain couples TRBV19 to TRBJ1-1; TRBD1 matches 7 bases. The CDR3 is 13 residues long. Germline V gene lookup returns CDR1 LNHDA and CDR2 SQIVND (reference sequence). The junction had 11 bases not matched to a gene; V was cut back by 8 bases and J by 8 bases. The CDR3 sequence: CASHPGGDVEAFF. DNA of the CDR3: TGTGCCAGTCACCCAGGGGGAGACGTGGAAGCTTTCTTT.

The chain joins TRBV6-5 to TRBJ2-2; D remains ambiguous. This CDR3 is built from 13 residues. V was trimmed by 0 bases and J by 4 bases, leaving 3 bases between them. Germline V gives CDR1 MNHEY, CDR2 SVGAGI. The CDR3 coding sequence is TGTGCCAGCAGTTACTCGGCCACCGGGGAGCTGTTTTTT. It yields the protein CASSYSATGELFF.

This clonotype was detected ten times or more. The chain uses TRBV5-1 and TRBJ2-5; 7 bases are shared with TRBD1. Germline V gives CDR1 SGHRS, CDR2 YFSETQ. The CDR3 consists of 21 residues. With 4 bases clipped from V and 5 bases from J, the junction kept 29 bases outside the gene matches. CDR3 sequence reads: CASSTQPDRDYTQGDLETQYF. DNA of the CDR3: TGCGCCAGCAGCACCCAGCCTGACAGGGATTATACTCAAGGCGATCTGGAGACCCAGTACTTC.

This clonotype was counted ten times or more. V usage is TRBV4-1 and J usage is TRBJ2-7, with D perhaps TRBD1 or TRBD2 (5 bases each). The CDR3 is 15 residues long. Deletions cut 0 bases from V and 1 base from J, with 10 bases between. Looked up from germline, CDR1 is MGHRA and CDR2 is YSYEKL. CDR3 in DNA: TGCGCCAGCAGCCAAGATCGAGGGACGTCCTACGAGCAGTACTTC. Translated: CASSQDRGTSYEQYF.

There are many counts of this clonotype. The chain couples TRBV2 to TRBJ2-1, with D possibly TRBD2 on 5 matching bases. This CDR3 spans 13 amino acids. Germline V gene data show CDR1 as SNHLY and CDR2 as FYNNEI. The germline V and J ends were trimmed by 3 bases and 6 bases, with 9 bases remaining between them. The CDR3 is CASSDLAGNEQFF. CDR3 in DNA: TGTGCCAGCAGTGATCTTGCGGGCAATGAGCAGTTCTTC.

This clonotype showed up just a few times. CDR3 DNA: TGTGCCAGCAGCAAAATTGAACAGATGGGGACCGGGGAGCTGTTTTTT. This gives the protein CASSKIEQMGTGELFF. V is TRBV21-1 and J is TRBJ2-2. TRBV21-1 is listed as a pseudogene. This CDR3 is 16 amino acids long.

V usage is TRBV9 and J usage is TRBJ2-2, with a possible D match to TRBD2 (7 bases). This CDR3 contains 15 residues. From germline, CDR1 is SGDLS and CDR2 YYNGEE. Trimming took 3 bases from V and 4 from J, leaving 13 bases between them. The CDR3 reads CASSEGGRSTGELFF. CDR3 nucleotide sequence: TGTGCCAGCAGCGAGGGGGGGCGGAGCACCGGGGAGCTGTTTTTT.

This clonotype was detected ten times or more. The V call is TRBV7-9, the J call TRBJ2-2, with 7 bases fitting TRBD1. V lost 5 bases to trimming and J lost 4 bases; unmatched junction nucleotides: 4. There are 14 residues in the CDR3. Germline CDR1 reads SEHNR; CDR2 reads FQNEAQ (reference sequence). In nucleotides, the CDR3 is TGTGCCAGCAGCCCAGGGACAGCCACCGGGGAGCTGTTTTTT. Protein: CASSPGTATGELFF.